This T cell receptor (beta chain) derives from a study of shared clonotypes between healthy human individuals. Study-level background: For every donor, three CD4 naive, three CD4 memory, two CD8 naive and one CD8 memory plates were used. Whole-study results and caveats: Estimated richness was generally greater in naive than memory subsets.

Genomic DNA of each subset was evenly split across several immunoSEQ plates. Generated by immunoSEQ multiplex PCR, the TCRdb table keeps only in-frame clones and is missing some. The sample yields some 2.3 million clones, 85% to 95% seen once. Turning to this clone: Its matching antigen is unknown.

The CDR3 covers 14 residues. Germline lookup yields CDR1 SGDLS and CDR2 YYNGEE. Trimming stripped 6 bases from V and 0 bases from J, with 12 bases between. Sequencing input: naive CD4+ T cells from PBMCs. Sample subset: CD45RA+ positively selected. This chain joins TRBV9 and TRBJ1-2, with unresolved D. The sequence was obtained from a man in his late teens or twenties in good health. Some clones in this sample may be carry-over from other donors' samples. This CDR3 reads CASNQATTNYGYTF. Written as DNA, the CDR3 is TGTGCCAGCAACCAGGCGACCACTAACTATGGCTACACCTTC.